This T cell receptor beta chain was sequenced during a study of patients and donors after allogeneic stem cell transplantation. TCRdb passed the RT-PCR reads through MiXCR, listing each CDR3 protein once. The sample lists over 350,000 distinct CDR3 sequences, 16% occurring once. This clonotype was seen a handful of times. CDR1 and CDR2 from the germline V gene are SGDLS and YYNGEE. The CDR3 sequence is 15 residues long. V shed 1 base, J shed 3 bases, and the junction held 5 bases outside the gene matches. The chain has TRBV9 and TRBJ1-1; 8 nucleotides match TRBD1. The specimen sequenced was blood, either unsorted or a sorted T cell fraction (not recorded which). The receptor was derived from a human donor who was either an allogeneic HSCT recipient or a stem cell or donor lymphocyte infusion donor (not recorded which). It is not recorded whose cells these are; they may come from a transplant donor. CDR3 coding DNA: TGTGCCAGCAGCGTACCTCAGGGGGCACACACTGAAGCTTTCTTT. This gives the protein CASSVPQGAHTEAFF.